The rows below give T cell receptor beta chains drawn from one sample of a study of blood T cell repertoires in COVID-19. Assay used: immunoSEQ multiplex PCR; TCRdb lists only in-frame clones, some missing. The table includes 50,000 to 55,000 clones, 80% to 90% detected once. Material: peripheral blood. These receptors all come from a man aged 80 or over with acute or convalescent COVID-19. Each CDR3 is given with its conserved first and last residue. A D gene is named only where the DNA matches it firmly. Clone size is stated in some rows and not others, as once, few, many or a class when expanded.

J gene	D gene	V gene	clone size	CDR3 DNA	CDR3 protein
TRBJ2-5	TRBD2	TRBV5-1	medium-sized	TGCGCCAGCAGCTGGACTAGCGGGGGGCACACTTTAGAGACCCAGTACTTC	CASSWTSGGHTLETQYF
TRBJ2-1	.	TRBV21-1	.	TGTGCCAGCAGCAAAGTCGAGGGGACACGCTACACCTACAATGAGCAGTTCTTC	CASSKVEGTRYTYNEQFF
TRBJ1-5	.	TRBV7-2	.	TGTGCCAGCAGCCTAGGGGGAAGGGGCCAGCCCCAGCATTTT	CASSLGGRGQPQHF
TRBJ2-1	TRBD2	TRBV24-1	.	TGTGCCACCAGCCGAGCGGGGTCGACTTTGGGTGAGCAGTTCTTC	CATSRAGSTLGEQFF
TRBJ2-5	.	TRBV5-1	.	TGCGCCAGCAGCTTTGCGGGGCCTCAAGAGACCCAGTACTTC	CASSFAGPQETQYF
TRBJ2-3	.	TRBV5-4	.	TGTGCCAGCAGCTTGGGCAGGGGTGTGGGAGATACGCAGTATTTT	CASSLGRGVGDTQYF
TRBJ2-3	.	TRBV7-2	.	TGTGCCAGCAGCACTAGTCCCCAGCGGGCGCCAAGGGATACGCAGTATTTT	CASSTSPQRAPRDTQYF
TRBJ1-2	.	TRBV20-1	.	TGCAGTGCTCAGGGTCTTTTTGGCTACACCTTC	CSAQGLFGYTF
TRBJ2-3	.	TRBV19	once	TGTGCCAGTAGTATAAGCGGAGTTGGCGGGCGGGGAGATACGCAGTATTTT	CASSISGVGGRGDTQYF
TRBJ1-1	TRBD1	TRBV5-1	.	TGCGCCAGCAGCTTGGGAGTGACAGGGGCTGAAGCTTTCTTT	CASSLGVTGAEAFF
TRBJ2-2	TRBD2	TRBV25-1	.	TGTGCCAGCAGTTCCCGGACTAGCGGTCGCGGGGAGCTGTTTTTT	CASSSRTSGRGELFF
TRBJ1-2	.	TRBV9	.	TGTGCCAGCAGCGGAACAGGGTATGGCTACACCTTC	CASSGTGYGYTF
TRBJ1-1	.	TRBV11-3	.	TGTGCCAGCAGCTCGAGAAACACTGAAGCTTTCTTT	CASSSRNTEAFF
TRBJ2-2	TRBD2	TRBV6-2/TRBV6-3	.	TGTGCCAGCAGCCGACTAGCGGGGGGCACCAACACCGGGGAGCTGTTTTTT	CASSRLAGGTNTGELFF
TRBJ1-5	TRBD1	TRBV7-6	few	TGTGCCAGCAGCTTAACAGGGGGCTATAATCAGCCCCAGCATTTT	CASSLTGGYNQPQHF
TRBJ1-2	.	TRBV2	.	TGTGCCAGCAGTGTGGTTCCAGCTAACTATGGCTACACCTTC	CASSVVPANYGYTF
TRBJ2-5	.	TRBV2	once	TGTGCCAGCAGTGGGCCCGTCGGGGAGACCCAGTACTTC	CASSGPVGETQYF
TRBJ1-3	TRBD1	TRBV6-6	once	TGTGCCAGCAGTCCCGGGACAGGGGCCCCCGCTGGAAACACCATATATTTT	CASSPGTGAPAGNTIYF
TRBJ1-1	.	TRBV29-1	.	TGCAGCGTTGTCCAGGGGCCGCTGAACACTGAAGCTTTCTTT	CSVVQGPLNTEAFF
TRBJ2-3	TRBD2	TRBV7-2	.	TGTGCCAGCAGGAGCGGGGGGGCGGGGAAAGATACGCAGTATTTT	CASRSGGAGKDTQYF
TRBJ2-5	TRBD1	TRBV5-1	.	TGCGCCAGCAGCTTGTCCAGGGGGTTGGAGACCCAGTACTTC	CASSLSRGLETQYF
TRBJ2-1	TRBD2	TRBV5-1	.	TGCGCCAGCAGCTTGGAAGCGGGGGGGAACTCCTACAATGAGCAGTTCTTC	CASSLEAGGNSYNEQFF
TRBJ2-7	TRBD1	TRBV4-1	.	TGCGCCAGCAGCTCCACCGGACAGGGAACCTACGAGCAGTACTTC	CASSSTGQGTYEQYF
TRBJ1-4	TRBD1	TRBV7-2	.	TGTGCCAGCAGTTTGACAGGGACAAGGACTAATGAAAAACTGTTTTTT	CASSLTGTRTNEKLFF
TRBJ2-4	.	TRBV29-1	.	TGCAGCGCCACAGGCGTCGGGGCCAAAAACATTCAGTACTTC	CSATGVGAKNIQYF
TRBJ2-7	TRBD1	TRBV18	.	TGTGCCAGCTCACGGACCCGGACAGGGAGCTCCTACGAGCAGTACTTC	CASSRTRTGSSYEQYF
TRBJ1-5	.	TRBV7-9	.	TGTGCCAGCAGCTCACAGGTTTCCAATCAGCCCCAGCATTTT	CASSSQVSNQPQHF
TRBJ2-1	TRBD1	TRBV27	.	TGTGCCAGCACTAGGTCGACAGGGGGTGGTGAGCAGTTCTTC	CASTRSTGGGEQFF
TRBJ2-5	.	TRBV2	.	TGTGCCAGCAGTGCGCAGCTAACGGGGACCCAGTACTTC	CASSAQLTGTQYF
TRBJ1-3	.	TRBV7-8	.	TGTGCCAGCAGCTCCTCACCGGGGGGAAACACCATATATTTT	CASSSSPGGNTIYF
TRBJ2-5	.	TRBV7-6	.	TGTGCCAGCAGCGCAGTCGGGACACGACAAGAGACCCAGTACTTC	CASSAVGTRQETQYF
TRBJ1-1	.	TRBV6-5	.	TGTGCCAGCAGTTCAGGGTGGAGGGACACTGAAGCTTTCTTT	CASSSGWRDTEAFF
TRBJ2-3	.	TRBV6-5	.	TGTGCCAGCAGTAAGCAGGGCGCACGCACAGATACGCAGTATTTT	CASSKQGARTDTQYF
TRBJ2-7	TRBD2	TRBV7-9	.	TGTGCCAGCAGCCCACAGACTAGCGGGGGGTTCCTGAGCTCCTACGAGCAGTACTTC	CASSPQTSGGFLSSYEQYF
TRBJ2-1	.	TRBV27	.	TGTGCCAGCCGCGGGACCAGCAGTATCAATGAGCAGTTCTTC	CASRGTSSINEQFF
TRBJ1-2	TRBD1	TRBV6-2/TRBV6-3	.	TGTGCCAGCAGTTACGGGGGACAGGGCCATGGCTACACCTTC	CASSYGGQGHGYTF
TRBJ2-2	.	TRBV9	.	TGTGCCAGCAGCGAACAGCAGGGTTTGGGCACCGGGGAGCTGTTTTTT	CASSEQQGLGTGELFF
TRBJ2-7	.	TRBV7-2	.	TGTGCCAGCAGCTTAGTGGCGGCAGGACTCTCAAACTACGAGCAGTACTTC	CASSLVAAGLSNYEQYF
TRBJ1-1	.	TRBV9	.	TGTGCCAGCAGCGTACACACCCAGAACACTGAAGCTTTCTTT	CASSVHTQNTEAFF
TRBJ1-5	.	TRBV6-5	.	TGTGCCAGCAGTTTGAGAAGCAATCAGCCCCAGCATTTT	CASSLRSNQPQHF
TRBJ2-5	TRBD1	TRBV11-1	once	TGTGCCAGCAGCTTAGGCAGGGCAGGGGGAGAGACCCAGTACTTC	CASSLGRAGGETQYF
TRBJ2-1	TRBD2	TRBV6-1	.	TGTGCCAGCAGTGACCAAGGAGCGGGGGGAGTTGCCGAGCAGTTCTTC	CASSDQGAGGVAEQFF
TRBJ2-3	.	TRBV20-1	once	TGCAGTGCCGGACCGGGGGATACGCAGTATTTT	CSAGPGDTQYF
TRBJ1-1	TRBD1	TRBV7-2	.	TGTGCCAGCAGCCTGCTAGACAGGGGGAACACTGAAGCTTTCTTT	CASSLLDRGNTEAFF
TRBJ2-7	TRBD2	TRBV7-2	.	TGTGCCAGCAGCAGTGCCGCGACTAGCGGCTACGAGCAGTACTTC	CASSSAATSGYEQYF
TRBJ1-1	.	TRBV12-3/TRBV12-4	.	TGTGCCAGCAGTCGTCAGGGGAACACTGAAGCTTTCTTT	CASSRQGNTEAFF
TRBJ2-1	.	TRBV7-9	.	TGTGCCAGCAGCACAGGAGTTAGCGGCTACAATGAGCAGTTCTTC	CASSTGVSGYNEQFF
TRBJ2-7	.	TRBV4-3	.	TGCGCCAGCAGCACAGGGAGATCAGACTACGAGCAGTACTTC	CASSTGRSDYEQYF
TRBJ1-4	.	TRBV5-6	.	TGTGCCAGCAACCACCTTGGAGTTGCAACTAATGAAAAACTGTTTTTT	CASNHLGVATNEKLFF